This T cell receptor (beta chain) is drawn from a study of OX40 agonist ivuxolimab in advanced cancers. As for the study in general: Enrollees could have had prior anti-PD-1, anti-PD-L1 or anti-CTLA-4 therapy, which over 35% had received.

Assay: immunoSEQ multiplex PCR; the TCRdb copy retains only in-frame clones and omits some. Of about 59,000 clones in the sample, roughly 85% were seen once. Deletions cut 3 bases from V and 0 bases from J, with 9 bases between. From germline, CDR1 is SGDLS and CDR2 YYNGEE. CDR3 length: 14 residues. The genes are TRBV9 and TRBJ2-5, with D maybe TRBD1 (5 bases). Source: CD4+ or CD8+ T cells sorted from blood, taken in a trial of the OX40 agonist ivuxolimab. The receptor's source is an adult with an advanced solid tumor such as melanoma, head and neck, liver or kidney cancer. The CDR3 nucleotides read TGTGCCAGCAGCGCCACAGGTTACCAAGAGACCCAGTACTTC. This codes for CASSATGYQETQYF.